The rows below give T cell receptor beta chains drawn from one sample of a study of graft-versus-host responses after intestinal transplantation. Libraries were prepared by immunoSEQ multiplex PCR; TCRdb keeps only in-frame clonotypes and omits some of them. The table includes fewer than 95,000 clones, around 93% detected once. Antigen specificity for these receptors is unknown. Sequences were derived from unstimulated CD8+ T cells sorted from spleen or lymph node cells, sampled before transplant. These receptors all stem from a human donor who was the organ donor for an intestinal transplant. The CDR3 runs from the conserved cysteine through the conserved F or W. A D gene is named only where the DNA matches it firmly. Only part of the rows carry a size: once, few, many, or a class if the clone is expanded.

>.|TRBJ2-3|TRBV2|TRBD2|20
TGTGCCAGCAGTGAAGAGGCCGGGACTAGCGGTGGAACACTCACAGATACGCAGTATTTT
CASSEEAGTSGGTLTDTQYF
>few|TRBJ1-3|TRBV27|.|14
TGTGCCAGCAGTTTACAGGGGTTTGGGAACACCATATATTTT
CASSLQGFGNTIYF
>once|TRBJ2-7|TRBV9|.|17
TGTGCCAGCAGCGTAGGGGGCGCCGGAGGGTTCTCCTACGAGCAGTACTTC
CASSVGGAGGFSYEQYF
>once|TRBJ2-1|TRBV4-1|.|17
TGCGCCAGCAGCCAAGAGCTCCCGGGACCGCTGGGAGGTGAGCAGTTCTTC
CASSQELPGPLGGEQFF
>.|TRBJ1-6|TRBV4-3|.|15
TGCGCCAGCAGCCAGGATGGGGACTGGAATTCACCCCTCCACTTT
CASSQDGDWNSPLHF
>.|TRBJ2-2|TRBV4-3|TRBD2|18
TGCGCCAGCAGCCAGGGACTAGCGGGGGGGATGAACACCGGGGAGCTGTTTTTT
CASSQGLAGGMNTGELFF
>.|TRBJ2-3|TRBV7-2|.|14
TGTGCCAGCAGTTACGGGATTCGCACAGATACGCAGTATTTT
CASSYGIRTDTQYF
>.|TRBJ1-2|TRBV5-6|.|15
TGTGCCAGCAGCTTCACGACAGATGGGGCCTATGGCTACACCTTC
CASSFTTDGAYGYTF
>.|TRBJ2-5|TRBV4-3|.|16
TGCGCCAGCAGCCTTGCCGCGGGGGCTCCCCGGGAGACCCAGTACTTC
CASSLAAGAPRETQYF
>.|TRBJ2-7|TRBV27|TRBD1|19
TGTGCCAGCAGTACCTGGACAGGGGACAGGGCGGAGCAGGGGTACGAGCAGTACTTC
CASSTWTGDRAEQGYEQYF
>.|TRBJ1-1|TRBV4-1|TRBD1|17
TGCGCCAGCAGCCAAGATTACGGGACAGGGGCGCGGGATGAAGCTTTCTTT
CASSQDYGTGARDEAFF
>few|TRBJ1-3|TRBV2|.|12
TGTGCCATAACGAGGGAGGAGTACACCATATATTTT
CAITREEYTIYF
>.|TRBJ1-4|TRBV5-7|.|16
TGTGCCAGCAGCTTGTTGGCGGGGGGACCCGCTGAAAAACTGTTTTTT
CASSLLAGGPAEKLFF
>.|TRBJ2-3|TRBV7-9|.|14
TGTGCCAGCAGCCCCCTAGAGGGCACAGATACGCAGTATTTT
CASSPLEGTDTQYF
>.|TRBJ1-4|TRBV6-1|TRBD1|15
TGTGCCAGCAGTGTCCTACAGGGGGCGGGCGAAAAACTGTTTTTT
CASSVLQGAGEKLFF
>once|TRBJ2-5|TRBV19|TRBD1|12
TGTGCCACCTCCGACAGGGAAGAGACCCAGTACTTC
CATSDREETQYF
>once|TRBJ1-5|TRBV5-6|.|13
TGTGCCAGCAGCCCCCAGGGAAGTCAGCCCCAGCATTTT
CASSPQGSQPQHF
>.|TRBJ1-2|TRBV7-9|.|14
TGTGCCAGCAGCCTCAACAGGGTTTTGGATGGCTACACCTTC
CASSLNRVLDGYTF
>once|TRBJ2-2|TRBV5-1|.|15
TGCGCCAGCAGCTTGGAGGGGGTGGACACCGGGGAGCTGTTTTTT
CASSLEGVDTGELFF
>.|TRBJ2-3|TRBV27|.|14
TGTGCCAGCAGAAGCGCCTTATTCACAGATACGCAGTATTTT
CASRSALFTDTQYF
>few|TRBJ2-2|TRBV9|TRBD1|15
TGTGCCAGCAGCTACAGGGGGGCGAACACCGGGGAGCTGTTTTTT
CASSYRGANTGELFF
>.|TRBJ2-7|TRBV9|.|16
TGTGCCAGCAGCGTAGCTGAGACAGGGACTCTCTACGAGCAGTACTTC
CASSVAETGTLYEQYF
>.|TRBJ1-2|TRBV4-3|TRBD1|15
TGCGCCAGCAGCCAAGATACGGGACAGGACGTCGGCTACACCTTC
CASSQDTGQDVGYTF
>.|TRBJ2-2|TRBV9|.|15
TGTGCCAGCAACGGGGGGACAACGAACACCGGGGAGCTGTTTTTT
CASNGGTTNTGELFF
>.|TRBJ2-7|TRBV27|.|11
TGTGCCAGCAGAAAGGGGTCGGAGCAGTACTTC
CASRKGSEQYF